This T cell receptor (beta chain) appears in the sequencing data of a study of vaccination and CD4 T cells after COVID-19. Study as a whole: Cells were stimulated with overlapping spike peptide pools from SARS-CoV-2, HCoV-NL63, HCoV-OC43 and HCoV-229E.

Treatment in this sample: roughly 11-day PBMC culture with coronavirus spike peptide pools or control peptides (ViraFEST assay). Collection of the unexposed donor's CD4+ T cells took place before the COVID-19 pandemic (2011-2018). ViraFEST grew antigen-specific T cells using peptide pools, then sequenced TCRs. At the Johns Hopkins FTIC core, DNA taken from cultured CD4+ T cells was sequenced by way of the Oncomine TCR Beta short-read assay. In TCRdb, the PCR reads were re-called with MiXCR into one record per CDR3 protein. The sample records approximately 2,500 distinct CDR3 sequences, around 26% being singletons. The ends were cut back, 5 bases at V and 4 bases at J, with 8 bases in the middle. The CDR3 is 12 residues long. From germline, CDR1 is SGHTA and CDR2 FQGNSA. Study results and caveats: Early post-infection timepoints were missing, and relatively few convalescent patients were studied.

This clonotype has more than one count but fewer than ten. No antigen is known for it. Sequencing used CD4+ T cells from blood, cultured in vitro. The chain couples TRBV7-2 to TRBJ1-2, with D unresolved. This clonotype was obtained from a human donor in good health. CDR3 in DNA: TGTGCCAGCAGCCCGGGCCGCTATGGCTACACCTTC. The encoded protein is CASSPGRYGYTF.